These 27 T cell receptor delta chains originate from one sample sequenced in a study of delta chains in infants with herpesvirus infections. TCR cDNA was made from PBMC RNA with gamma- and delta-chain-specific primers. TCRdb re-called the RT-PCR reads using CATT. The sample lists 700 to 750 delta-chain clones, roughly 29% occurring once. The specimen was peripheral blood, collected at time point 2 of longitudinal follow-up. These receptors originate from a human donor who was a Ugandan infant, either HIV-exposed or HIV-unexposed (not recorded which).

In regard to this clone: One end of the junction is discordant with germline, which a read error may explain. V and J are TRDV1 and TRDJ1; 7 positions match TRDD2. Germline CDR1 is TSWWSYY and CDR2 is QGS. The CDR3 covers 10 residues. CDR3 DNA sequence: TGTGCTCTTGGGACCCCCTTCCTTCACTTC. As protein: CALGTPFLHF.

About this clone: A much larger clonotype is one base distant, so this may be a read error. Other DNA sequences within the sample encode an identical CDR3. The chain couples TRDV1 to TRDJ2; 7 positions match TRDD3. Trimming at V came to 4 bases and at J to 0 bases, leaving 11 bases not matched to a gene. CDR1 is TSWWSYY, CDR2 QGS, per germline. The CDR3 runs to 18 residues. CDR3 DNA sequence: TGTGCTCTTGGGGGATCTACCTGGGGGGCAGCTTTGACAGCACAACTCTTCTTT. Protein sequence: CALGGSTWGAALTAQLFF.

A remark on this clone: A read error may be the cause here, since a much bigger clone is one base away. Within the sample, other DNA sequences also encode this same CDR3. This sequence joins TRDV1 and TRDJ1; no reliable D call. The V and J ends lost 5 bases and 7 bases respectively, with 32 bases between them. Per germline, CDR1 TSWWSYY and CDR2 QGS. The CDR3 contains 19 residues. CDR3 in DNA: TGTGCTCTTGGGTCCCTCTTTGAGTGGAGGTACTCCAAGGGGTCTAAACTCATCTTT. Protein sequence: CALGSLFEWRYSKGSKLIF.

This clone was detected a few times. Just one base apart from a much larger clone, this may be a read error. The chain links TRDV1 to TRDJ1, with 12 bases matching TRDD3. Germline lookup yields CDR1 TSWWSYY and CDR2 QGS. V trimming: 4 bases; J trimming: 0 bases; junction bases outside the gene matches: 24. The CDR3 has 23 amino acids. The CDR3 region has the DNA TGTGCTCTTGGGGGACTGGTCTGGCCGCTACAGGGACACTGGGGGATACACACCGATAAACTCATCTTT. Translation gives CALGGLVWPLQGHWGIHTDKLIF.

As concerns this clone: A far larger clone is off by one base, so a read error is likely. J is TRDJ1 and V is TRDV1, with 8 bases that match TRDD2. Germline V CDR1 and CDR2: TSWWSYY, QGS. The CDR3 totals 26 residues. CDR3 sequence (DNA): TGTGCTCTTTGGGAACTGGCCCCCTTGACCTTCCTATCACTGGCGTACTTCTCACTGTACACCGATAAACTCATCTTT. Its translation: CALWELAPLTFLSLAYFSLYTDKLIF.

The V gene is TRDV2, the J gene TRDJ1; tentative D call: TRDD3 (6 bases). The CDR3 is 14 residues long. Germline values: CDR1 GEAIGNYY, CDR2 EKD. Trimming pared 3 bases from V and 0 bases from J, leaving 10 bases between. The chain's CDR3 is CACDGVGDTDKLIF. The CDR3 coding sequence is TGTGCCTGTGACGGGGTGGGGGACACCGATAAACTCATCTTT.

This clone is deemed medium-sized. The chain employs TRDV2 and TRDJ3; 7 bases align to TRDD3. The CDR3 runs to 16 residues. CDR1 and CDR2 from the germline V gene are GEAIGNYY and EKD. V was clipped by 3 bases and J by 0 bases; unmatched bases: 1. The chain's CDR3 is CACDWGSSWDTRQMFF. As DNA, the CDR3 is TGTGCCTGTGACTGGGGGAGCTCCTGGGACACCCGACAGATGTTTTTC.

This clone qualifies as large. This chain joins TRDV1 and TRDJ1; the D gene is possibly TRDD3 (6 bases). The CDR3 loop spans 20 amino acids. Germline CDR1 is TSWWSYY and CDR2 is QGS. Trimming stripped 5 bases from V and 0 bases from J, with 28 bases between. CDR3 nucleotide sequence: TGTGCTCTTGGGCCATTGGCCTTCGCTCGGTTGGGGGTCTACACCGATAAACTCATCTTT. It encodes CALGPLAFARLGVYTDKLIF.

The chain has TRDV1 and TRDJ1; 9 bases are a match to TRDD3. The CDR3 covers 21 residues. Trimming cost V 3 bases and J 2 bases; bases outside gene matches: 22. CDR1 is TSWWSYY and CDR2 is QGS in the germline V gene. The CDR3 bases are TGTGCTCTTGGGGATAGAGCCGTCCCTACTTACTGGGGGAGAGAGACCGATAAACTCATCTTT. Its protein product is CALGDRAVPTYWGRETDKLIF.

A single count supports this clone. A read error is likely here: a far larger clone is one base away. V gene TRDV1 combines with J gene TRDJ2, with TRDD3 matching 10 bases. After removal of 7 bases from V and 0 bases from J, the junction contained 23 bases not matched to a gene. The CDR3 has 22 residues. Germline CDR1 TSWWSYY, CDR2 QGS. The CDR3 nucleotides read TGTGCTCTTGAGTCTCGAGGGGGCCTCTGGGGGATAACCCCAGCTTTGACAGCACAACTCTTCTTT. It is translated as CALESRGGLWGITPALTAQLFF.

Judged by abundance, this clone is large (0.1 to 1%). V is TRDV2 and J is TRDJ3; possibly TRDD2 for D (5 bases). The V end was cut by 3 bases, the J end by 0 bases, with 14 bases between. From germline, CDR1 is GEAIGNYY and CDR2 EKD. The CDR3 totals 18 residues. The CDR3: CACDPTDGSSWDTRQMFF. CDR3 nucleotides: TGTGCCTGTGACCCTACCGACGGGAGCTCCTGGGACACCCGACAGATGTTTTTC.

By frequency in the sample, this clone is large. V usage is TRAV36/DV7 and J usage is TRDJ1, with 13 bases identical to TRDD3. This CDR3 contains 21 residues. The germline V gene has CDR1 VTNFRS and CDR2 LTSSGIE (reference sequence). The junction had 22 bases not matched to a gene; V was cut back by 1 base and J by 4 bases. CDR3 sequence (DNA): TGTGCTGTGGAGCTTTATTCCTACTGGGGACTGGGGGATACGCAGGGCGATAAACTCATCTTT. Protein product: CAVELYSYWGLGDTQGDKLIF.

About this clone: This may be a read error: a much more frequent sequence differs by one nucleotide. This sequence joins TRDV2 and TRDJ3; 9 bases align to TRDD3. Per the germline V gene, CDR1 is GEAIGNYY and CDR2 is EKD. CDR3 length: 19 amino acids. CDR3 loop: CACDCTGGHSSWDTREMFF. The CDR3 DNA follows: TGTGCCTGTGACTGTACTGGGGGACATAGCTCCTGGGACACCCGAGAGATGTTTTTC.

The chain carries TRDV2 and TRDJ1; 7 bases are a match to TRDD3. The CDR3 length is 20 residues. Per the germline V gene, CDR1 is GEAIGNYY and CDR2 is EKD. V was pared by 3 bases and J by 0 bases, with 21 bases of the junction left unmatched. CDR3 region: CACDPLNGLGGEAYTDKLIF. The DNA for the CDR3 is TGTGCCTGTGACCCACTTAATGGCCTGGGGGGGGAGGCGTACACCGATAAACTCATCTTT.

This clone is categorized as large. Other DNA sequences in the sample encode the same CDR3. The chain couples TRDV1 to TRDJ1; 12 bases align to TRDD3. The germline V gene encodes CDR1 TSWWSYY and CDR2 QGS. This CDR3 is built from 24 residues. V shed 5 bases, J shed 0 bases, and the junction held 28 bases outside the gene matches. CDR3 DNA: TGTGCTCTTGGGAACACCCCCTCCTACCCCTTTGCTGGGGGATACGCAGCCTACACCGATAAACTCATCTTT. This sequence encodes CALGNTPSYPFAGGYAAYTDKLIF.

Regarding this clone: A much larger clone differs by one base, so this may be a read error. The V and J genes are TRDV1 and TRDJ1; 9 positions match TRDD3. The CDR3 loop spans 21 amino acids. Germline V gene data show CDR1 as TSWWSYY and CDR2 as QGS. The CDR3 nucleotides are TGTGCTCTTGGGGAAACTAGCTTCTTGTGGCTACTGGGGGAATACACCAATAAACTCATCTTT. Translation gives CALGETSFLWLLGEYTNKLIF.

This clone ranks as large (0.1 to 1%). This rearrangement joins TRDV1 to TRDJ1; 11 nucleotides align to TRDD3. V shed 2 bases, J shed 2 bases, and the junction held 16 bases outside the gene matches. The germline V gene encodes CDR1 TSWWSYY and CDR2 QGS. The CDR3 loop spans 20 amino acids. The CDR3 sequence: CALGECSQYWGIGGTDKLIF. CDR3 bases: TGTGCTCTTGGGGAATGCTCTCAGTACTGGGGGATAGGGGGTACCGATAAACTCATCTTT.

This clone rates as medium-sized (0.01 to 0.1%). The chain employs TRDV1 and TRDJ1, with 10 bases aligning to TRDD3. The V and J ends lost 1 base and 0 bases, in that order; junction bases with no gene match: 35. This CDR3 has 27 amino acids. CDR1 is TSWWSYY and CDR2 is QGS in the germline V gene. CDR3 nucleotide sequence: TGTGCTCTTGGGGAACCCGACCAACCTCAACTCCCGTACTGGGGGATCGGTTTGGTTTCGTACACCGATAAACTCATCTTT. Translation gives CALGEPDQPQLPYWGIGLVSYTDKLIF.

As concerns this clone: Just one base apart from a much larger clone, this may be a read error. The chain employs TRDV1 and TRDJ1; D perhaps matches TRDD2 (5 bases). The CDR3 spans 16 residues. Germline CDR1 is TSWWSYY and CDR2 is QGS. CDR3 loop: CALGVRVLNPTDKPIF. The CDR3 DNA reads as TGTGCTCTTGGTGTGAGGGTCCTAAATCCCACCGATAAACCCATCTTT.

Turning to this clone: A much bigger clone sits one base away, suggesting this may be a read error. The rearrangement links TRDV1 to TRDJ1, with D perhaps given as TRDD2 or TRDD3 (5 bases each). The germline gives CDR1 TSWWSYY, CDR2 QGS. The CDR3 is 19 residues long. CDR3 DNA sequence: TGTGCTCTTGGGGAATTGTCGGTTCCCCCTTCGGGATGTAACGATAATCTCATCTTT. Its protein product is CALGELSVPPSGCNDNLIF.

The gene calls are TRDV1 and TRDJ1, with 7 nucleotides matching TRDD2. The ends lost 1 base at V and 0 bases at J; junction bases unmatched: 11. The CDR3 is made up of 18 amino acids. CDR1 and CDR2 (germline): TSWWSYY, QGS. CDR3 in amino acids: CALGERGLPFSYTDKLIF. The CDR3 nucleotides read TGTGCTCTTGGGGAACGAGGCCTTCCTTTCTCATACACCGATAAACTCATCTTT.

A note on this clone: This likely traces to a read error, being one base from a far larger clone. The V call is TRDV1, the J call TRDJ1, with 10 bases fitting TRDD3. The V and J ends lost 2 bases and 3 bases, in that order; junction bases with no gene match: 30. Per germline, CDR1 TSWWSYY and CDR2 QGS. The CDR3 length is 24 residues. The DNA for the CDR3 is TGTGCTCTTGGGGAAAGTAACGTTCAATTGCGGTACTGGGGGATCGGGGGAGACTCCGATAAACTCATCTTT. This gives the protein CALGESNVQLRYWGIGGDSDKLIF.

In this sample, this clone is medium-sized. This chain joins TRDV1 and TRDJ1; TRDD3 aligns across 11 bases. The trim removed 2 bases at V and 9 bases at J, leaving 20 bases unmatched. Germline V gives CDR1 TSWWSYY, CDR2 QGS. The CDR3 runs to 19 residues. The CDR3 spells CALGEYMSSADLGDTELIF. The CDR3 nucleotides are TGTGCTCTTGGGGAATACATGAGTTCCGCAGATTTGGGGGATACGGAACTCATCTTT.

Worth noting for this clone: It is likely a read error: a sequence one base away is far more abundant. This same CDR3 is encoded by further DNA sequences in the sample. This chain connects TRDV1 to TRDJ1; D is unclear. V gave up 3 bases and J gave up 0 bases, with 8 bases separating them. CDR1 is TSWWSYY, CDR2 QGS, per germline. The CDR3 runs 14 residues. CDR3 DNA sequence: TGTGCTCTTGGGGATCCATGGTACACCGATAAACTCATCTTT. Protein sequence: CALGDPWYTDKLIF.

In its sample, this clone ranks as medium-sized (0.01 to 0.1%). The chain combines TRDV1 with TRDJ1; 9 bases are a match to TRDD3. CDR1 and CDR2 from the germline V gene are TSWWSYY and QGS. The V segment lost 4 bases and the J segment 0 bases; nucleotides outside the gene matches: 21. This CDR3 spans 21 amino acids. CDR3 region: CALGAPPSPWGYAEYTDKLIF. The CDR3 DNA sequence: TGTGCTCTTGGGGCGCCGCCTTCCCCCTGGGGATACGCCGAGTACACCGATAAACTCATCTTT.

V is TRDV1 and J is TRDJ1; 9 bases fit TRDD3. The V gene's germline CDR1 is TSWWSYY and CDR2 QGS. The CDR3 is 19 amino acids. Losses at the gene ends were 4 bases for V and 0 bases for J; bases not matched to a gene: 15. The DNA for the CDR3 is TGTGCTCTTGGGGCCCCGCTGAGTCGGGGGATACCGTACACCGATAAACTCATCTTT. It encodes CALGAPLSRGIPYTDKLIF.

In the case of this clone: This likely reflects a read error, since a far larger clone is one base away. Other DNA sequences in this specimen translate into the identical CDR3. The CDR3 loop is CASTSPPFNSILGDTETDKLIF. As DNA, the CDR3 is TGTGCCTCTACCTCACCGCCTTTCAACTCTATACTGGGTGATACGGAGACCGATAAACTCATCTTT. The chain recombines TRDV3 with TRDJ1; a weak D match, TRDD3 (6 bases). CDR1 TVYSNPD and CDR2 GDNSRS come from the germline V gene (reference sequence). The CDR3 sequence is 22 residues long. V lost 4 bases and J 2 bases, leaving 41 bases between the germline ends.